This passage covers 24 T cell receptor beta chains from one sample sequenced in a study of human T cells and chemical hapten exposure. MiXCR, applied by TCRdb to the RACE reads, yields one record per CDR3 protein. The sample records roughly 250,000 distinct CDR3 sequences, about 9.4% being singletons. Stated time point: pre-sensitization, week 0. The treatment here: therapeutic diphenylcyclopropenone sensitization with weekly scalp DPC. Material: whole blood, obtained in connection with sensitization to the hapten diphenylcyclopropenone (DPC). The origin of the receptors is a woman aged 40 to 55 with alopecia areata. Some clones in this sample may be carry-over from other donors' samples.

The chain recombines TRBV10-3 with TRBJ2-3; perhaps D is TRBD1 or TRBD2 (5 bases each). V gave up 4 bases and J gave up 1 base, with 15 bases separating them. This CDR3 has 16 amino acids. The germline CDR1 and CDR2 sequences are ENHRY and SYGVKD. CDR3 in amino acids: CAISGGEGRGTDTQYF. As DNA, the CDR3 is TGTGCCATCAGTGGGGGAGAGGGCAGGGGCACAGATACGCAGTATTTT.

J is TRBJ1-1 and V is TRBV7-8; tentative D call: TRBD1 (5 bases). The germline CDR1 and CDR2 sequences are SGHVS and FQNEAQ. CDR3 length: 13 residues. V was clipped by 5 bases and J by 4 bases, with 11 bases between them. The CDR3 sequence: CASSTIGGTEAFF. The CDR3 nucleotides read TGTGCCAGCAGCACAATTGGGGGCACTGAAGCTTTCTTT.

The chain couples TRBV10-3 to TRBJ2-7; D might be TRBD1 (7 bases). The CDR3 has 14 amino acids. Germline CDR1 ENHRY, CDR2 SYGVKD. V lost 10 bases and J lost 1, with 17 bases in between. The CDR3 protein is CASGTAYSSYEQYF. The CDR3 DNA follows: TGTGCCAGCGGGACAGCCTATTCTTCCTACGAGCAGTACTTC.

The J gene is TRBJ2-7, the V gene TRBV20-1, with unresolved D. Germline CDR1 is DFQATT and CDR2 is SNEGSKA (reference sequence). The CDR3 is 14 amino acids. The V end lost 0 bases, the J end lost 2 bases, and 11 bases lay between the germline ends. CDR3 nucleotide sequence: TGCAGTGCTAGAGATTCTTCTAATGCCTACGAGCAGTACTTC. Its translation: CSARDSSNAYEQYF.

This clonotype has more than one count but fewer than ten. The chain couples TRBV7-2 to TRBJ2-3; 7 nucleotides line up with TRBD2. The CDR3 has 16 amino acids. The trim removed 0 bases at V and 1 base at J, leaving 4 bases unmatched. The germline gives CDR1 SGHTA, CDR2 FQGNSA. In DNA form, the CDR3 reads TGTGCCAGCAGCTTAGCCCCAGGACTAGGCACAGATACGCAGTATTTT. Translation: CASSLAPGLGTDTQYF. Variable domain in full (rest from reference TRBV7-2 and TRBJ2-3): GAGVSQSPSNKVTEKGKDVELRCDPISGHTALYWYRQSLGQGLEFLIYFQGNSAPDKSGLPSDRFSAERTGGSVSTLTIQRTQQEDSAVYLCASSLAPGLGTDTQYFGPGTRLTVL.

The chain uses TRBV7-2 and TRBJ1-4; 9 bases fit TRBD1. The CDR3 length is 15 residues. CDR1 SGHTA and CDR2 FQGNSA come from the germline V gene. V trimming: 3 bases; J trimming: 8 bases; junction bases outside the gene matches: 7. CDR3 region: CASSFTGGALEKLFF. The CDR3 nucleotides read TGTGCCAGCAGCTTTACAGGGGGCGCTTTGGAAAAACTGTTTTTT.

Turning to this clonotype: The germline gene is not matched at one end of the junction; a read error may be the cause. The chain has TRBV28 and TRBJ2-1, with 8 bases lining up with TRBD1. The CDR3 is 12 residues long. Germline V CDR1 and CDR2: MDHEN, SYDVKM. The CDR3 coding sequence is TGTGCCAACAGTTCCGGGACAGGAGGCTGGTTCTTC. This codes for CANSSGTGGWFF.

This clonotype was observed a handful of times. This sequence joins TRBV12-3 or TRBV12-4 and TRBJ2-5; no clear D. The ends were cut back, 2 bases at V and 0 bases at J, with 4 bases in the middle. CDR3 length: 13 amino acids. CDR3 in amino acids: CASSLPNQETQYF. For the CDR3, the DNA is TGTGCCAGCAGTTTACCAAACCAAGAGACCCAGTACTTC.

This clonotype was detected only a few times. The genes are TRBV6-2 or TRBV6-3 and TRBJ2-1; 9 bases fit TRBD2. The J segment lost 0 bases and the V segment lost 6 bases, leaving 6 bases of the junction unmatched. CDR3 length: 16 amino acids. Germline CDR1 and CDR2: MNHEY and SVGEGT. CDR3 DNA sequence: TGTGCCAGCAGGGGGACTAGCACGAGCTCCTACAATGAGCAGTTCTTC. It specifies CASRGTSTSSYNEQFF.

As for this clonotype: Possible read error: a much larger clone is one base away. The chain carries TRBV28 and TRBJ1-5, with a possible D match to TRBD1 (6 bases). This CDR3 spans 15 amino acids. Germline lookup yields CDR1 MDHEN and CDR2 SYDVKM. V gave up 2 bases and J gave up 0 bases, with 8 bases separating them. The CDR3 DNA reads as TGTGCCAGCAGTTTAGGACAGCTTAGCAATCAGCCCCAGCATTTT. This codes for CASSLGQLSNQPQHF.

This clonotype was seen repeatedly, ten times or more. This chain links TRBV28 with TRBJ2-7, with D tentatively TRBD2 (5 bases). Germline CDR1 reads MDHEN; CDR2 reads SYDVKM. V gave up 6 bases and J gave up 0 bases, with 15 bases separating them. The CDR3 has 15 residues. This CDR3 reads CASRDPTGSSYEQYF. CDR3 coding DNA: TGTGCCAGCAGAGACCCGACTGGGAGCTCCTACGAGCAGTACTTC. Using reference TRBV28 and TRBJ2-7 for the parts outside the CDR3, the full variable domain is DVKVTQSSRYLVKRTGEKVFLECVQDMDHENMFWYRQDPGLGLRLIYFSYDVKMKEKGDIPEGYSVSREKKERFSLILESASTNQTSMYLCASRDPTGSSYEQYFGPGTRLTVT.

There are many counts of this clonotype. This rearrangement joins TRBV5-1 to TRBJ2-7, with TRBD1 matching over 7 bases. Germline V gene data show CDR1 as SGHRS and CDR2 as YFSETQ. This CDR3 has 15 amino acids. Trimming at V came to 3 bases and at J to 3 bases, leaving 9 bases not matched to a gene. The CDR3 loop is CASSWLQGTVYEQYF. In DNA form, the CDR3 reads TGCGCCAGCAGCTGGTTACAGGGGACCGTCTACGAGCAGTACTTC.

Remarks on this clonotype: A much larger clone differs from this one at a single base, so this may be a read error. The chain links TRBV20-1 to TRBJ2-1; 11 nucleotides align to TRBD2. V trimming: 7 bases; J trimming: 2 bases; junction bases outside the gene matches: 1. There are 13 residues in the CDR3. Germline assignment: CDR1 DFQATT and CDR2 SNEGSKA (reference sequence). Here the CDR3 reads CSVSGRAYNEQFF. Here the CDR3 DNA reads TGCAGTGTTAGCGGGAGGGCCTACAATGAGCAGTTCTTC.

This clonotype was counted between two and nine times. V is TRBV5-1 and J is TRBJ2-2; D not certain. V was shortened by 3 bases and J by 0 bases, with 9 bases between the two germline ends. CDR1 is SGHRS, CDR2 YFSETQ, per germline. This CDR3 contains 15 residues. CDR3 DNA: TGCGCCAGCAGCTCAGCATGGACGAACACCGGGGAGCTGTTTTTT. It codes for CASSSAWTNTGELFF.

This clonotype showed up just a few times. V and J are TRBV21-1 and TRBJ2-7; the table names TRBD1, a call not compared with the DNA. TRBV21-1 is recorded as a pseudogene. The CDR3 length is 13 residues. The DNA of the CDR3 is TGTGCCACTCGGGACACGAGCTCCTACGAGCAGTACTTC. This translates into CATRDTSSYEQYF.

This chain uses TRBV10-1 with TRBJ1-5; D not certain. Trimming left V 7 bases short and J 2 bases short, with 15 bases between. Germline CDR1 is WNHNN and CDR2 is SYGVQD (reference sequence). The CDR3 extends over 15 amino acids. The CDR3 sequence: CASTRREWGNQPQHF. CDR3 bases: TGCGCCAGCACCCGACGGGAATGGGGCAATCAGCCCCAGCATTTT.

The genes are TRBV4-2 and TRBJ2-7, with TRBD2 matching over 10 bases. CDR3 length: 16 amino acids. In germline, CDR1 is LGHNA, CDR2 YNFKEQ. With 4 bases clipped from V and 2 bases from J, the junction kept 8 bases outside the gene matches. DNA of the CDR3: TGTGCCAGCAGCCGAGACGGGACTAGCGCCGCCTACGAGCAGTACTTC. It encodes CASSRDGTSAAYEQYF.

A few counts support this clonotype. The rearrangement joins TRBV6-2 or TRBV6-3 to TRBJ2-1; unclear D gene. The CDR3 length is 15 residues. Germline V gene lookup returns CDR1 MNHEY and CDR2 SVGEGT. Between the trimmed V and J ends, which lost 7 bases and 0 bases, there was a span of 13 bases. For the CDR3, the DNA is TGTGCCAGCACCCAGGACGAGAGCTCCTACAATGAGCAGTTCTTC. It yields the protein CASTQDESSYNEQFF.

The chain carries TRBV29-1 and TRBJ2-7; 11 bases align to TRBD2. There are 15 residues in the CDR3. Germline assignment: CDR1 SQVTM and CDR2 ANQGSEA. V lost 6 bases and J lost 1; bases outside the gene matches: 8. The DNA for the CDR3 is TGCAGCGTGGGAAAACTAGCGGGAGTTTCCTACGAGCAGTACTTC. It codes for CSVGKLAGVSYEQYF.

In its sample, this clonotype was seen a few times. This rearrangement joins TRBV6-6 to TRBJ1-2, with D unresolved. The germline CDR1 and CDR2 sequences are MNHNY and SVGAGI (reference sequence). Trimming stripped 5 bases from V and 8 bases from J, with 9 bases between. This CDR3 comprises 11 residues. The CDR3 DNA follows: TGTGCCAGCAGTAGGGCGGAAGGCTACACCTTC. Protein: CASSRAEGYTF.

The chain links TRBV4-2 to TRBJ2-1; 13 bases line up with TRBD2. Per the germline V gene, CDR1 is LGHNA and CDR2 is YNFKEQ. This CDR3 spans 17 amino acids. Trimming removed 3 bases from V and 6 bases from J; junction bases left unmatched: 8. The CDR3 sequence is CASSHGLAGDVRNEQFF. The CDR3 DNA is TGTGCCAGCAGCCACGGACTAGCGGGAGATGTTCGCAATGAGCAGTTCTTC.

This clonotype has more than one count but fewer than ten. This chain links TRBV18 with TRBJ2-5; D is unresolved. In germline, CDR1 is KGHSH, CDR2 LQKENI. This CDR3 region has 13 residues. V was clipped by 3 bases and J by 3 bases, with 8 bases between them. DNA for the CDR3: TGTGCCAGCTCACCCACGATTGAAGAGACCCAGTACTTC. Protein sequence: CASSPTIEETQYF.

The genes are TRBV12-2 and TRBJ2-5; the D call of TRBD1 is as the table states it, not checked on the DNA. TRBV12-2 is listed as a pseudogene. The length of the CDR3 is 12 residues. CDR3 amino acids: CASRSRTVTQYF. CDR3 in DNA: TGTGCAAGTCGCTCGAGGACAGTAACCCAGTACTTC.

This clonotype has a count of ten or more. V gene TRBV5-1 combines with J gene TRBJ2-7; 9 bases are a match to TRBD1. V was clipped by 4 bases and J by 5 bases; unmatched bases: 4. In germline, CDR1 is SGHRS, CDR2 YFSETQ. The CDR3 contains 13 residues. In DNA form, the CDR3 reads TGCGCCAGCAGCCGGGACAGGGTCCACGAGCAGTACTTC. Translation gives CASSRDRVHEQYF.